A selection of T cell receptor beta chains follows, all from one sample in a study of somatic mutations in cytotoxic T cells in rheumatoid arthritis. Here immunoSEQ multiplex PCR was the method, and the copy in TCRdb shows in-frame clones only, minus some. This table has 18,000 or so clones, about 73% appearing once. The sample consisted of CD8+ T cells sorted from blood. The receptors stem from a woman aged 55-70 years in good health. Both conserved end residues are part of each CDR3. The D gene is left open where the match is weak. Expanded clones are given a class, and other clones once, few, many or no size at all.

-	-	TRBJ1-5	TRBV7-9	CASSRKGDQPQHF	TGTGCCAGCAGTCGAAAAGGGGACCAGCCCCAGCATTTT
-	-	TRBJ2-1	TRBV27	CASSLWETDSSYNEQFF	TGTGCCAGCAGTTTATGGGAGACGGATAGCTCCTACAATGAGCAGTTCTTC
-	-	TRBJ1-1	TRBV19	CASSIIPLRRDTEAFF	TGTGCCAGTAGTATAATTCCCCTCAGGCGCGACACTGAAGCTTTCTTT
once	-	TRBJ2-7	TRBV4-1	CASSQVTTDYEQYF	TGCGCCAGCAGCCAAGTTACTACCGATTACGAGCAGTACTTC
-	TRBD1	TRBJ2-1	TRBV7-6	CASSSAGTVEYNEQFF	TGTGCCAGCAGCTCAGCAGGGACAGTGGAATACAATGAGCAGTTCTTC
-	-	TRBJ1-2	TRBV4-1	CASSQDSRLYGYTF	TGCGCCAGCAGCCAAGACAGTCGGCTCTATGGCTACACCTTC
-	-	TRBJ1-1	TRBV27	CASSLTGNTEAFF	TGTGCCAGCAGCCTGACAGGGAACACTGAAGCTTTCTTT
once	-	TRBJ2-4	TRBV6-1	CASSEGTEGAKNIQYF	TGTGCCAGCAGTGAAGGGACTGAGGGAGCCAAAAACATTCAGTACTTC
-	-	TRBJ1-1	TRBV5-6	CASTPKALNTEAFF	TGTGCCAGCACCCCTAAGGCCCTTAACACTGAAGCTTTCTTT
-	TRBD1	TRBJ1-2	TRBV30	CAWGQGDYGYTF	TGTGCCTGGGGACAGGGGGACTATGGCTACACCTTC
-	TRBD2	TRBJ2-7	TRBV9	CASSATSGGPYEQYF	TGTGCCAGCAGCGCGACTAGCGGGGGCCCCTACGAGCAGTACTTC
-	-	TRBJ2-4	TRBV7-9	CASSPQKSRPPGNIQYF	TGTGCCAGCAGCCCCCAGAAGAGCAGGCCCCCCGGAAACATTCAGTACTTC
-	-	TRBJ1-2	TRBV9	CASSVRDGDGYTF	TGTGCCAGCAGCGTAAGAGACGGAGATGGCTACACCTTC
-	TRBD2	TRBJ2-1	TRBV7-9	CASSLVASGNNEQFF	TGTGCCAGCAGCTTAGTGGCTAGCGGAAACAATGAGCAGTTCTTC
-	-	TRBJ1-1	TRBV5-4	CASSLGRTEAFF	TGTGCCAGCAGCTTGGGCCGGACTGAAGCTTTCTTT
-	TRBD1	TRBJ2-7	TRBV7-6	CASSPGTGYREQYF	TGTGCCAGCAGCCCCGGGACAGGGTACCGCGAGCAGTACTTC
-	-	TRBJ2-1	TRBV6-5	CASSYGDEQFF	TGTGCCAGCAGTTATGGGGATGAGCAGTTCTTC
-	-	TRBJ1-2	TRBV7-9	CASISGAGGPFGYTF	TGTGCCAGCATTTCGGGGGCGGGGGGACCCTTTGGCTACACCTTC
-	-	TRBJ1-2	TRBV7-9	CASSPAGGRDYGYTF	TGTGCCAGCAGCCCGGCGGGGGGGCGCGACTATGGCTACACCTTC
-	-	TRBJ1-1	TRBV7-2	CASRDPPGGARTEAFF	TGTGCCAGCAGGGATCCCCCTGGGGGGGCGCGCACTGAAGCTTTCTTT
few	-	TRBJ2-1	TRBV6-4	CASSDGGGPNNEQFF	TGTGCCAGCAGTGACGGAGGGGGGCCTAACAATGAGCAGTTCTTC
-	TRBD1	TRBJ2-7	TRBV9	CASSGTGTGTTYEQYF	TGTGCCAGCAGCGGAACCGGGACAGGGACCACCTACGAGCAGTACTTC
-	TRBD1	TRBJ1-1	TRBV27	CASSAGTVTEAFF	TGTGCCAGCAGTGCCGGGACAGTCACTGAAGCTTTCTTT
few	-	TRBJ2-7	TRBV27	CASSGGPYEQYF	TGTGCCAGCAGCGGCGGCCCCTACGAGCAGTACTTC
-	-	TRBJ1-1	TRBV10-1	CASSGGYGAFF	TGCGCCAGCAGCGGGGGCTACGGGGCTTTCTTT
-	TRBD1	TRBJ2-7	TRBV15	CATSGQNYEQYF	TGTGCCACCTCGGGACAGAACTACGAGCAGTACTTC
-	TRBD2	TRBJ2-1	TRBV27	CASSSSGSPYNEQFF	TGTGCCAGCAGTTCTAGCGGAAGCCCCTACAATGAGCAGTTCTTC
-	-	TRBJ1-1	TRBV14	CASSEGRAEAFF	TGTGCCAGCAGCGAAGGCAGGGCTGAAGCTTTCTTT
-	-	TRBJ2-7	TRBV5-1	CASSLYGREQYF	TGCGCCAGCAGCTTATACGGACGCGAGCAGTACTTC
-	-	TRBJ1-1	TRBV30	CAWRLRTGEAFF	TGTGCCTGGAGGCTTAGGACGGGTGAAGCTTTCTTT
-	TRBD1	TRBJ2-1	TRBV9	CASSVEGQGASNEQFF	TGTGCCAGCAGCGTTGAGGGACAGGGGGCTAGCAATGAGCAGTTCTTC
-	-	TRBJ1-2	TRBV4-1	CASSQLGEVGYTF	TGCGCCAGCAGCCAACTTGGGGAGGTAGGCTACACCTTC
-	-	TRBJ2-1	TRBV7-9	CASSLRIGGGGEQFF	TGTGCCAGCAGCTTAAGGATCGGGGGCGGCGGGGAGCAGTTCTTC
-	-	TRBJ2-2	TRBV30	CAWSEGAGELFF	TGTGCCTGGAGCGAGGGGGCCGGGGAGCTGTTTTTT
-	TRBD1	TRBJ2-7	TRBV19	CASGDRGTLRQYF	TGTGCCAGTGGGGACAGGGGGACTTTGAGGCAGTACTTC
-	-	TRBJ2-1	TRBV12-5	CASGGAGADNEQFF	TGTGCTAGTGGGGGGGCGGGAGCCGACAATGAGCAGTTCTTC
-	TRBD1	TRBJ2-1	TRBV6-1	CASSEATPGDSYYNEQFF	TGTGCCAGCAGTGAAGCGACTCCCGGGGACAGTTACTACAATGAGCAGTTCTTC
-	-	TRBJ1-1	TRBV5-4	CASSPRGTEAFF	TGTGCCAGCAGCCCCCGGGGCACTGAAGCTTTCTTT
-	-	TRBJ2-7	TRBV10-1	CASSRTASYEQYF	TGCGCCAGCTCCCGGACAGCCTCCTACGAGCAGTACTTC
-	TRBD2	TRBJ2-7	TRBV27	CASSGGTSGRYEQYF	TGTGCCAGCAGTGGCGGGACTAGCGGGAGGTACGAGCAGTACTTC
-	-	TRBJ1-2	TRBV9	CASSGRGRVYGYTF	TGTGCCAGCAGCGGACGGGGCAGGGTCTATGGCTACACCTTC
-	-	TRBJ1-2	TRBV30	CAWLEGDNYGYTF	TGTGCCTGGCTAGAAGGGGATAACTATGGCTACACCTTC
-	-	TRBJ1-1	TRBV6-1	CASSEKGHTEAFF	TGTGCCAGCAGTGAAAAGGGTCACACTGAAGCTTTCTTT
-	-	TRBJ2-1	TRBV27	CASSPLIESSYNEQFF	TGTGCCAGCAGTCCCCTTATCGAAAGCTCCTACAATGAGCAGTTCTTC
-	-	TRBJ1-5	TRBV10-1	CASSEGSQPQHF	TGCGCCAGCAGTGAGGGCAGTCAGCCCCAGCATTTT
-	-	TRBJ2-7	TRBV5-8	CASMGPVDEQYF	TGTGCCAGCATGGGGCCAGTCGACGAGCAGTACTTC
-	TRBD2	TRBJ2-1	TRBV12-5	CASGKSLDGAGELAYNEQFF	TGTGCTAGTGGGAAATCCTTGGACGGGGCGGGAGAGTTGGCCTACAATGAGCAGTTCTTC
-	-	TRBJ2-2	TRBV6-4	CASSDRGSTGELFF	TGTGCCAGCAGTGACAGGGGATCGACCGGGGAGCTGTTTTTT
-	-	TRBJ1-1	TRBV30	CAWSVDPGANTEAFF	TGTGCCTGGAGTGTAGATCCAGGGGCGAACACTGAAGCTTTCTTT
once	TRBD1	TRBJ2-1	TRBV27	CASSLSRGHGNEQFF	TGTGCCAGCAGTTTATCCAGGGGGCATGGGAATGAGCAGTTCTTC
once	-	TRBJ1-1	TRBV10-3	CAISEGLGAPNTEAFF	TGTGCCATCAGTGAGGGGCTGGGGGCACCGAACACTGAAGCTTTCTTT
-	-	TRBJ1-2	TRBV6-6	CASSYLQPYGYTF	TGTGCCAGCAGTTACTTGCAGCCGTATGGCTACACCTTC
-	-	TRBJ2-7	TRBV6-6	CASSYSGGVSSYEQYF	TGTGCCAGCAGTTACTCGGGCGGAGTGAGCTCCTACGAGCAGTACTTC
-	TRBD1	TRBJ2-2	TRBV16	CASSPFRDRGLGTNTGELFF	TGTGCCAGCAGCCCCTTCCGGGACAGGGGTCTGGGGACGAACACCGGGGAGCTGTTTTTT
-	-	TRBJ1-1	TRBV7-2	CASSPGRTEAFF	TGTGCCAGCAGCCCAGGGAGGACTGAAGCTTTCTTT
-	-	TRBJ2-2	TRBV5-6	CASSLGGAGGELFF	TGTGCCAGCAGCTTGGGCGGGGCTGGCGGGGAGCTGTTTTTT